Listed below are T cell receptor beta chains from one sample, sequenced in a study of technical replicates of blood from four donors. Some clones are missing from TCRdb's copy, which holds only in-frame ones; the method was immunoSEQ multiplex PCR. The data show over 70,000 clones, approximately 96% seen once. Sequencing used T cells isolated from PBMCs. The receptors shown here come from a human donor in good health. The CDR3 runs from the conserved cysteine through the conserved F or W. Fields, in order: D gene, CDR3 length, clone size, V gene, J gene, CDR3 DNA, CDR3 protein. D genes are given only for firm matches. A clone size is listed for some rows: how often the clone was seen (once, few, many), or a class if it is expanded.

d_gene: TRBD2; len: 17; abundance: -; v_gene: TRBV5-1; j_gene: TRBJ2-1; CDR3nt: TGCGCCAGCAGCTTTCATACTAGCGGGGGGATTGACAATGAGCAGTTCTTC; CDR3aa: CASSFHTSGGIDNEQFF
d_gene: -; len: 15; abundance: once; v_gene: TRBV25-1; j_gene: TRBJ2-3; CDR3nt: TGTGCCAGCAGTGAAGGCGGGGGCCGCACAGATACGCAGTATTTT; CDR3aa: CASSEGGGRTDTQYF
d_gene: TRBD2; len: 18; abundance: -; v_gene: TRBV4-2; j_gene: TRBJ2-1; CDR3nt: TGTGCCAGCAGCCAAGATGGGGTTAGCGGGAGTTACTACAATGAGCAGTTCTTC; CDR3aa: CASSQDGVSGSYYNEQFF
d_gene: -; len: 13; abundance: -; v_gene: TRBV14; j_gene: TRBJ1-2; CDR3nt: TGTGCCAGCAGTTCCGGGACAAACTATGGCTACACCTTC; CDR3aa: CASSSGTNYGYTF
d_gene: TRBD1; len: 15; abundance: -; v_gene: TRBV7-8; j_gene: TRBJ2-2; CDR3nt: TGTGCCAGCAGCTTCGGACAGGGGAACACCGGGGAGCTGTTTTTT; CDR3aa: CASSFGQGNTGELFF
d_gene: -; len: 12; abundance: -; v_gene: TRBV7-9; j_gene: TRBJ1-2; CDR3nt: TGTGCCAGCAGCACCGGACAGTATGGCTACACCTTC; CDR3aa: CASSTGQYGYTF
d_gene: TRBD2; len: 15; abundance: -; v_gene: TRBV7-3; j_gene: TRBJ2-3; CDR3nt: TGTGCCAGCAGCTTAATCGAACTAGCGGGGGCCCACCAGTATTTT; CDR3aa: CASSLIELAGAHQYF
d_gene: -; len: 13; abundance: -; v_gene: TRBV6-5; j_gene: TRBJ2-1; CDR3nt: TGTGCCAGCAGTTACCCAGAAAACAATGAGCAGTTCTTC; CDR3aa: CASSYPENNEQFF
d_gene: -; len: 13; abundance: -; v_gene: TRBV29-1; j_gene: TRBJ2-2; CDR3nt: TGCAGCGTTGACAGGCAAAACACCGGGGAGCTGTTTTTT; CDR3aa: CSVDRQNTGELFF
d_gene: TRBD1; len: 14; abundance: -; v_gene: TRBV2; j_gene: TRBJ1-5; CDR3nt: TGTGCCAGCAGCCCTGGGACAGTAAATCAGCCCCAGCATTTT; CDR3aa: CASSPGTVNQPQHF
d_gene: -; len: 18; abundance: -; v_gene: TRBV19; j_gene: TRBJ2-2; CDR3nt: TGTGCCAGTAGTATAGGGAGAAGTAGCGGCTTCGACACCGGGGAGCTGTTTTTT; CDR3aa: CASSIGRSSGFDTGELFF
d_gene: TRBD1; len: 13; abundance: -; v_gene: TRBV5-4; j_gene: TRBJ1-2; CDR3nt: TGTGCCAGCAGGGCACAGGGGAACTATGGCTACACCTTC; CDR3aa: CASRAQGNYGYTF
d_gene: -; len: 14; abundance: -; v_gene: TRBV29-1; j_gene: TRBJ2-2; CDR3nt: TGCAGCGTTTCTAGCCGACTGAACACCGGGGAGCTGTTTTTT; CDR3aa: CSVSSRLNTGELFF
d_gene: -; len: 17; abundance: -; v_gene: TRBV29-1; j_gene: TRBJ2-1; CDR3nt: TGCAGCGCCCGGGCGGCAGGGGTTTTGTGGGGCTACAATGAGCAGTTCTTC; CDR3aa: CSARAAGVLWGYNEQFF
d_gene: -; len: 14; abundance: -; v_gene: TRBV19; j_gene: TRBJ2-7; CDR3nt: TGTGCCAGTAGTATGCGGGTCGGACAGTACGAGCAGTACTTC; CDR3aa: CASSMRVGQYEQYF
d_gene: -; len: 14; abundance: few; v_gene: TRBV7-2; j_gene: TRBJ2-7; CDR3nt: TGTGCCAGCAGCTCCCGGGAGATGAGTTACGAGCAGTACTTC; CDR3aa: CASSSREMSYEQYF
d_gene: TRBD2; len: 15; abundance: -; v_gene: TRBV18; j_gene: TRBJ2-3; CDR3nt: TGTGCCAGCTCATCGGGACTAGTTTATCCCGATACGCAGTATTTT; CDR3aa: CASSSGLVYPDTQYF
d_gene: TRBD1; len: 12; abundance: -; v_gene: TRBV30; j_gene: TRBJ2-7; CDR3nt: TGTGCCTGGAACAGGGGATCCTACGAGCAGTACTTC; CDR3aa: CAWNRGSYEQYF
d_gene: TRBD1; len: 14; abundance: -; v_gene: TRBV7-9; j_gene: TRBJ1-4; CDR3nt: TGTGCCAGCAGCTCCGGACAGGGGAGAGAAAAACTGTTTTTT; CDR3aa: CASSSGQGREKLFF
d_gene: -; len: 15; abundance: -; v_gene: TRBV7-9; j_gene: TRBJ1-2; CDR3nt: TGTGCCAGCAGCTTTTCCGGCCTCTCGGGGAACGGCTACACCTTC; CDR3aa: CASSFSGLSGNGYTF
d_gene: TRBD2; len: 15; abundance: -; v_gene: TRBV6-4; j_gene: TRBJ2-1; CDR3nt: TGTGCCAGCCAGCGGGAAGCGGGAGTGAACAATGAGCAGTTCTTC; CDR3aa: CASQREAGVNNEQFF
d_gene: TRBD1; len: 16; abundance: -; v_gene: TRBV6-6; j_gene: TRBJ2-1; CDR3nt: TGTGCCAGCAGAGAATCACAGGGGCGATCCTACAATGAGCAGTTCTTC; CDR3aa: CASRESQGRSYNEQFF
d_gene: TRBD1; len: 17; abundance: -; v_gene: TRBV13; j_gene: TRBJ1-1; CDR3nt: TGTGCCAGCAGCCCTAATGACGGACAGGGCATGAACACTGAAGCTTTCTTT; CDR3aa: CASSPNDGQGMNTEAFF